The 6 T cell receptor beta chains presented below share a single source sample, sequenced in a study of T-cell memory formation after mild COVID-19. One entry per CDR3 protein results from TCRdb running MiXCR on the 5' RACE reads. The sample lists about 560,000 distinct CDR3 sequences; 20% to 25% were seen once. Sample: PBMCs or a T cell subset sorted from them (not recorded which). The receptor set was obtained from an adult woman who had mild COVID-19 (a few samples of this study predate the infection). Cell type and time point are not known.

The chain couples TRBV27 to TRBJ2-1; 8 positions agree with TRBD1. CDR1 MNHEY and CDR2 SMNVEV come from the germline V gene (reference sequence). V lost 4 bases, J lost 8 bases, and 13 bases stayed unmatched. The CDR3 runs to 16 residues. CDR3 nucleotide sequence: TGTGCCAGCAGTTCTTTATCCCCGGACAGGGTCGATGAGCAGTTCTTC. This encodes CASSSLSPDRVDEQFF.

This chain links TRBV7-9 with TRBJ1-1, with D possibly matching TRBD1 (5 bases). The germline gives CDR1 SEHNR, CDR2 FQNEAQ (reference sequence). This CDR3 region has 16 residues. Trimming stripped 5 bases from V and 5 bases from J, with 21 bases between. The CDR3 nucleotides are TGTGCCAGCAGCCCATCCGGGGTGGGGCTGTTAACTGAAGCTTTCTTT. Its protein is CASSPSGVGLLTEAFF.

This clonotype showed up just a few times. This sequence joins TRBV7-6 and TRBJ2-3, with D possibly matching TRBD1 (5 bases). This CDR3 has 13 residues. The V gene's germline CDR1 is SGHVS and CDR2 FNYEAQ. The ends were cut back, 5 bases at V and 5 bases at J, with 11 bases in the middle. CDR3 region: CASSDRQKDTQYF. The CDR3 DNA sequence: TGTGCCAGCAGCGATAGACAGAAAGATACGCAGTATTTT.

This clonotype was found a few times. This chain joins TRBV6-2 or TRBV6-3 and TRBJ2-7; D might be TRBD1 (5 bases). V was shortened by 6 bases and J by 1 base, with 7 bases between the two germline ends. CDR1 and CDR2 from the germline V gene are MNHEY and SVGEGT. The CDR3 covers 12 residues. The CDR3 region is CASRTVSYEQYF. The CDR3 DNA is TGTGCCAGCAGGACAGTTTCCTACGAGCAGTACTTC.

The CDR3 DNA reads as TGTGCCAGCAGTTATGGGTTGAGGGGATACCAAGAGACCCAGTACTTC. This gives the protein CASSYGLRGYQETQYF. The rearrangement links TRBV6-5 to TRBJ2-5; D is perhaps TRBD1 or TRBD2 (5 bases each). V lost 3 bases and J 0 bases, leaving 14 bases between the germline ends. CDR1 and CDR2 from the germline V gene are MNHEY and SVGAGI. The CDR3 extends over 16 amino acids.

The sample holds a few counts of this clonotype. The rearrangement joins TRBV27 to TRBJ1-1, with a weak D call TRBD1 (5 bases). The V end lost 10 bases, the J end lost 1 base, and 16 bases lay between the germline ends. CDR1 and CDR2 (germline): MNHEY, SMNVEV (reference sequence). This CDR3 is 14 amino acids long. In DNA form, the CDR3 reads TGTGCCACCCTCCCGCAGGGTCGGAACACTGAAGCTTTCTTT. Translation gives CATLPQGRNTEAFF.